These 15 T cell receptor beta chains came from one sample sequenced in a study of post-analysis software for immune sequencing data. Every TCR beta cDNA library bore unique molecular identifiers. One entry per CDR3 protein, called by TCRdb with MiXCR from the PCR reads. This table holds 250,000 to 300,000 distinct CDR3 sequences, around 34% found once. For these TCRs, the target antigens are not known. Study results and caveats: Controls had lower frequencies than patients of five TRBV segments, which included TRBV5-6, TRBV5-1 and TRBV20-1.

The sequencing sample was made of blood. The receptors were sampled from a girl between 5 and 17 years old with multiple sclerosis.

The V and J genes are TRBV29-1 and TRBJ2-7; perhaps D is TRBD1 or TRBD2 (5 bases each). This CDR3 region has 14 residues. Per the germline V gene, CDR1 is SQVTM and CDR2 is ANQGSEA. Trimming stripped 4 bases from V and 0 bases from J, with 13 bases between. The CDR3 DNA follows: TGCAGCGTTGCGGGTAGCGACAGCTCCTACGAGCAGTACTTC. Translated, it gives CSVAGSDSSYEQYF.

J is TRBJ1-1 and V is TRBV27; D ambiguous. The CDR3 contains 13 residues. Germline V gene lookup returns CDR1 MNHEY and CDR2 SMNVEV (reference sequence). The V end lost 4 bases, the J end lost 0 bases, and 6 bases lay between the germline ends. DNA of the CDR3: TGTGCCAGCAGTTCTCTCATGAACACTGAAGCTTTCTTT. Amino acids: CASSSLMNTEAFF.

The rearrangement joins TRBV3-1 to TRBJ1-5, with D perhaps TRBD1 (5 bases). V lost 4 bases, J lost 2 bases, and 15 bases lay in between. Germline-derived CDR1 and CDR2 are LGHDT and YNNKEL (reference sequence). The CDR3 is 16 residues long. In DNA, the CDR3 is TGTGCCAGCAGCCCGTCCGGAGGGGTTGGCAATCAGCCCCAGCATTTT. Translation gives CASSPSGGVGNQPQHF. Full variable domain (rest looked up from reference TRBV3-1 and TRBJ1-5): DTAVSQTPKYLVTQMGNDKSIKCEQNLGHDTMYWYKQDSKKFLKIMFSYNNKELIINETVPNRFSPKSPDKAHLNLHINSLELGDSAVYFCASSPSGGVGNQPQHFGDGTRLSIL.

This clonotype was seen a handful of times. The chain employs TRBV28 and TRBJ2-7, with TRBD1 matching over 10 bases. The CDR3 contains 14 residues. CDR1 MDHEN and CDR2 SYDVKM come from the germline V gene. Losses at the gene ends were 6 bases for V and 5 bases for J; bases not matched to a gene: 7. CDR3 region: CASSSPGQGNEQYF. The CDR3 region has the DNA TGTGCCAGCAGCTCCCCGGGACAGGGGAACGAGCAGTACTTC. The variable domain in full, completed from reference TRBV28 and TRBJ2-7, reads DVKVTQSSRYLVKRTGEKVFLECVQDMDHENMFWYRQDPGLGLRLIYFSYDVKMKEKGDIPEGYSVSREKKERFSLILESASTNQTSMYLCASSSPGQGNEQYFGPGTRLTVT.

This rearrangement joins TRBV28 to TRBJ2-5; 10 nucleotides agree with TRBD1. The CDR3 is 16 residues long. J lost 5 bases, V lost 6 bases, and 12 bases had no gene match. Germline V gene sequence: CDR1 MDHEN, CDR2 SYDVKM. CDR3: CASRSWDRGSDETQYF. CDR3 nucleotides: TGTGCCAGCAGGTCTTGGGACAGGGGCTCGGATGAGACCCAGTACTTC.

This clonotype appeared many times. V gene TRBV14 combines with J gene TRBJ2-1; 9 bases agree with TRBD2. The V segment lost 3 bases and the J segment 2 bases; nucleotides outside the gene matches: 2. Germline V gives CDR1 SGHDN, CDR2 FVKESK. The CDR3 contains 15 residues. CDR3 sequence reads: CASSQAGGPYNEQFF. CDR3 coding DNA: TGTGCCAGCAGCCAGGCGGGAGGGCCCTACAATGAGCAGTTCTTC.

In nucleotides, the CDR3 is TGTGCCAGCAGCTCACGATCGGGACCTGACTATGGCTACACCTTC. It codes for CASSSRSGPDYGYTF. This chain links TRBV3-1 with TRBJ1-2, with TRBD1 as a possible D gene (5 bases). This CDR3 comprises 15 residues. V was clipped by 5 bases and J by 3 bases, with 16 bases between them. Germline values: CDR1 LGHDT, CDR2 YNNKEL (reference sequence).

V gene TRBV12-5 combines with J gene TRBJ2-7; weak D call: TRBD2 (6 bases). From germline, CDR1 is LGHNT and CDR2 FRNRAP. This CDR3 has 17 amino acids. V lost 4 bases and J 7 bases, leaving 26 bases between the germline ends. In DNA form, the CDR3 reads TGTGCTAGTGGTTCTGCGGGGCTAGAAGGGCAGAGCAAGGAGCAGTACTTC. Its translation is CASGSAGLEGQSKEQYF.

As concerns this clonotype: Since a much larger clone is just one base distant, this may be a read error. V gene TRBV6-6 combines with J gene TRBJ1-5, with TRBD1 identical over 9 bases. Germline lookup yields CDR1 MNHNY and CDR2 SVGAGI (reference sequence). This CDR3 has 16 residues. Trimming at V came to 4 bases and at J to 5 bases, leaving 9 bases not matched to a gene. CDR3 DNA: TGTGCCAGCAGTTCAAGGACAGGGGCGGCCCATCAGCCCCAGCATTTT. This encodes CASSSRTGAAHQPQHF.

As for this clonotype: A much larger clone sits a single nucleotide away, making a read error possible. CDR3 sequence: CASSFPGLDNEELFF. DNA for the CDR3: TGTGCCAGCAGCTTTCCGGGGCTCGATAATGAAGAACTGTTTTTT. This chain joins TRBV11-2 and TRBJ1-4; D may be TRBD1 (5 bases). Germline CDR1 and CDR2: SGHAT and FQNNGV. The CDR3 covers 15 residues.

The chain is built from TRBV29-1 and TRBJ2-3, with TRBD2 matching over 13 bases. Germline CDR1 and CDR2: SQVTM and ANQGSEA. This CDR3 spans 19 amino acids. Germline trimming cut 0 bases from V and 4 bases from J; bases unmatched to any gene: 13. CDR3 region: CSVEERKPTSGGSSDTQYF. The CDR3 nucleotides are TGCAGCGTTGAAGAGCGAAAGCCGACTAGCGGGGGGTCATCAGATACGCAGTATTTT.

This clonotype was counted only a few times. The chain is built from TRBV18 and TRBJ1-1; possibly TRBD1 for D (5 bases). Germline CDR1 KGHSH, CDR2 LQKENI. CDR3 length equals 13 residues. Trimming stripped 0 bases from V and 5 bases from J, with 7 bases between. In DNA, the CDR3 is TGTGCCAGCTCACCACCGTGGGGGACTGAAGCTTTCTTT. Encoded protein: CASSPPWGTEAFF.

The chain combines TRBV27 with TRBJ2-1, with a tentative D call TRBD2 (6 bases). The tail of the sequence fits TRBJ2-7 better, so the J call may be wrong. CDR1 and CDR2 from the germline V gene are MNHEY and SMNVEV (reference sequence). The CDR3 has 15 amino acids. The CDR3 loop is CASRSRDFSSGEQYF. In DNA form, the CDR3 reads TGTGCCAGCCGATCCAGGGACTTCTCCTCGGGCGAGCAGTACTTC.

This clonotype has ten or more counts. The genes are TRBV4-1 and TRBJ2-7; tentatively, D is TRBD2 (6 bases). From germline, CDR1 is MGHRA and CDR2 YSYEKL. The CDR3 runs 14 residues. Trimming took off 0 bases at V and 3 bases at J, with 9 bases between the two ends. CDR3 nucleotides: TGCGCCAGCAGCCAAGATCCGGGGGTCTACGAGCAGTACTTC. Translated, it gives CASSQDPGVYEQYF.

This clonotype was counted only a few times. This rearrangement joins TRBV7-9 to TRBJ2-5; maybe TRBD1 (5 bases). CDR1 and CDR2 from the germline V gene are SEHNR and FQNEAQ (reference sequence). Trimming removed 8 bases at V and 7 bases at J, with 23 bases between. This CDR3 spans 15 amino acids. DNA of the CDR3: TGTGCCAGCGGCTCTCGACAGACGAACGTTGGGACCCAGTACTTC. Translating it yields CASGSRQTNVGTQYF. Supplemented by reference TRBV7-9 and TRBJ2-5, the full variable domain reads DTGVSQNPRHKITKRGQNVTFRCDPISEHNRLYWYRQTLGQGPEFLTYFQNEAQLEKSRLLSDRFSAERPKGSFSTLEIQRTEQGDSAMYLCASGSRQTNVGTQYFGPGTRLLVL.